This entry is about one TCR beta chain. Antigen: not known. Sequencing used immunoSEQ multiplex PCR; TCRdb keeps in-frame clones, though not all of them. The sample shows fewer than 70,000 clones, around 84% of them seen only once. This entry belongs to a study of OX40 agonist ivuxolimab in advanced cancers. Study-wide background: Prior checkpoint blockade (anti-PD-1, anti-PD-L1 or anti-CTLA-4) was permitted; roughly 40% had it. Notes on the study in general: At 0.1-3.0 mg/kg, partial responders had clonal expansion among the lowest observed.

Germline-derived CDR1 and CDR2 are SGHTA and FQGNSA. V was shortened by 5 bases and J by 6 bases, with 25 bases between the two germline ends. CDR3 length: 17 amino acids. The TCR was taken from an adult with an advanced solid tumor such as melanoma, head and neck, liver or kidney cancer. The sample was CD4+ or CD8+ T cells sorted from blood, taken in a trial of the OX40 agonist ivuxolimab. The chain couples TRBV7-2 to TRBJ1-2, with D maybe TRBD1 (5 bases). CDR3 region: CASSLTSSGREQDGYTF. CDR3 DNA sequence: TGTGCCAGCAGCCTTACATCCTCAGGGAGGGAGCAAGATGGCTACACCTTC.